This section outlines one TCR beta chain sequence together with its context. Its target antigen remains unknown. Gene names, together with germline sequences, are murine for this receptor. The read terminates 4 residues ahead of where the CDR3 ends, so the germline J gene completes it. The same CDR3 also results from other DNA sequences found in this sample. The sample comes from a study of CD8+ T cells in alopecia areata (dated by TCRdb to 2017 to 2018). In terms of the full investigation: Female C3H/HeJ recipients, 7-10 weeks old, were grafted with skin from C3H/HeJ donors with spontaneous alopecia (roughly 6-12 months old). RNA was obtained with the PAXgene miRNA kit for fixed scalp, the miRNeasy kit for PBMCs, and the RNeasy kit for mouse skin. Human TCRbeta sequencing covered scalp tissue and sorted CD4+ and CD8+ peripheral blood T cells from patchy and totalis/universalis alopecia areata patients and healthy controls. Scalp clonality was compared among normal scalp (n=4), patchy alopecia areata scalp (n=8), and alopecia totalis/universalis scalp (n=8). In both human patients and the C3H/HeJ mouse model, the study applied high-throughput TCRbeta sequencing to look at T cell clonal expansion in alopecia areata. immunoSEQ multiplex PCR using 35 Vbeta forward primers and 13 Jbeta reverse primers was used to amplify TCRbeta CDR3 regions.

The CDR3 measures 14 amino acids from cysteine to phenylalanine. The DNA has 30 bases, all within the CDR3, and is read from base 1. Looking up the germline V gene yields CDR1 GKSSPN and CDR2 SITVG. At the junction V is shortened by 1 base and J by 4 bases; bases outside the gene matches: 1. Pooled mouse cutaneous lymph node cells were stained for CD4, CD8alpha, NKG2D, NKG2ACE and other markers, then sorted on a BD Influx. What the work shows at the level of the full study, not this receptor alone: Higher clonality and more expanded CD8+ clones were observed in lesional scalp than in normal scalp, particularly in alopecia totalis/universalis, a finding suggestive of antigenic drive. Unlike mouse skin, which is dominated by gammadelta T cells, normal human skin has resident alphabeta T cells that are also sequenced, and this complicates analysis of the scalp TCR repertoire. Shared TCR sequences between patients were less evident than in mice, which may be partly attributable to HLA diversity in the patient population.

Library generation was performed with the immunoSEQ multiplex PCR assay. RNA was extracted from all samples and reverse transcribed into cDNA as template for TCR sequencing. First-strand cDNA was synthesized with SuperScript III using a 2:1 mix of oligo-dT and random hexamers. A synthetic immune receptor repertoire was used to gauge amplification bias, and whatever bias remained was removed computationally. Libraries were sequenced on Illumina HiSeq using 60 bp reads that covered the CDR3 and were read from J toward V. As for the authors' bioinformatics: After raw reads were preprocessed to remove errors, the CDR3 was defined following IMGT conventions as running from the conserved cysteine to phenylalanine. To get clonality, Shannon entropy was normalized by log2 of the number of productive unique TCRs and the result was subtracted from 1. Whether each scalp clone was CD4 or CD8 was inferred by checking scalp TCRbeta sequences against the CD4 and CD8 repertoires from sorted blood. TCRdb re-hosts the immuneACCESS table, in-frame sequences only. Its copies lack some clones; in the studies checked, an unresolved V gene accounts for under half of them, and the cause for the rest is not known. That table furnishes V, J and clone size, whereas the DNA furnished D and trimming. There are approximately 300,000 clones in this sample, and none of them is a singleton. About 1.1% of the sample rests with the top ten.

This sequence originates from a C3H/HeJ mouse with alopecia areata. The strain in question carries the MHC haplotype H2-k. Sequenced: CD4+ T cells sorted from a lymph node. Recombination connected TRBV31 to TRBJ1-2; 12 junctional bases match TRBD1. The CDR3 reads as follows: CAWSPGQGASDYTF. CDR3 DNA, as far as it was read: TGTGCCTGGAGTCCGGGACAGGGGGCCTCC.